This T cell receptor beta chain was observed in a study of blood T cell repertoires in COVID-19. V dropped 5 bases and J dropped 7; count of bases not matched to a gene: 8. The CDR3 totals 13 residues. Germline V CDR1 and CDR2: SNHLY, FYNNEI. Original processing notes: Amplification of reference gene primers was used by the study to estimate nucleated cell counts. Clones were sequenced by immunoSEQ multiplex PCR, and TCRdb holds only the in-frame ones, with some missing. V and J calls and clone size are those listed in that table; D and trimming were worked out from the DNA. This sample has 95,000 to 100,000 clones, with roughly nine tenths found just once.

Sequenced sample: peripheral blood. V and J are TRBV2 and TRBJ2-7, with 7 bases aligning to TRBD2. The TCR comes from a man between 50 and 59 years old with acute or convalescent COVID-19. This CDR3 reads CASSRSGRPEQYF. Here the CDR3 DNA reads TGTGCCAGCAGTCGCTCCGGGAGGCCAGAGCAGTACTTC.